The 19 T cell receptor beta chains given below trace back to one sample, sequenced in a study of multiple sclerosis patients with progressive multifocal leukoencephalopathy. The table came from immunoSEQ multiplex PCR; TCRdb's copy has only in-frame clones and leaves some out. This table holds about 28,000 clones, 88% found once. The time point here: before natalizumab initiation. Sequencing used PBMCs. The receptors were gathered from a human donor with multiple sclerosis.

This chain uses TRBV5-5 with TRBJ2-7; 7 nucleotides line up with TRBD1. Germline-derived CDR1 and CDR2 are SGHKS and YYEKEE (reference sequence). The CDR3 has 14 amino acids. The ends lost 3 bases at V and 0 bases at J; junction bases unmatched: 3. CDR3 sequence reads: CASSSGQLSYEQYF. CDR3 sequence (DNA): TGTGCCAGCAGCTCGGGACAGCTCTCCTACGAGCAGTACTTC.

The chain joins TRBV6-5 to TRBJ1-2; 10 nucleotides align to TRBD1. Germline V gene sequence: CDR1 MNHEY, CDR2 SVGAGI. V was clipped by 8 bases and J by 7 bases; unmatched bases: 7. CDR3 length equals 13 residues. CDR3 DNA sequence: TGTGCCAGCGGAATGACAGGGGGCGGTGGCTACACCTTC. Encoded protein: CASGMTGGGGYTF.

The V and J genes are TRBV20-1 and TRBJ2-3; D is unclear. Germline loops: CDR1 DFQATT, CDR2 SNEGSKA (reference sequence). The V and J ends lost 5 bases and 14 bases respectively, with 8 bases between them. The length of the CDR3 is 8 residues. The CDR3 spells CSAGRAYF. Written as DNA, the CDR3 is TGCAGTGCTGGTCGCGCGTATTTT.

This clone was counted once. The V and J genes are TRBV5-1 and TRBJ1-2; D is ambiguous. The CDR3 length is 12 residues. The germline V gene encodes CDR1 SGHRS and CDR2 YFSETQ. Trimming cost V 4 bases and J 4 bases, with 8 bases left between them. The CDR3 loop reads CASSPGVYGYTF. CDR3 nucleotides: TGCGCCAGCAGCCCGGGTGTCTATGGCTACACCTTC.

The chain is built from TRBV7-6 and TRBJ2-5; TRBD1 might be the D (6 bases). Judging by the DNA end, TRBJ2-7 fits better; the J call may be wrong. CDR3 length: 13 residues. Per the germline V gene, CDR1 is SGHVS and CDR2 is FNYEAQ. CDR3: CASSSQGSYEQYF. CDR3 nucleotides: TGTGCCAGCAGCTCACAGGGCTCCTACGAGCAGTACTTC.

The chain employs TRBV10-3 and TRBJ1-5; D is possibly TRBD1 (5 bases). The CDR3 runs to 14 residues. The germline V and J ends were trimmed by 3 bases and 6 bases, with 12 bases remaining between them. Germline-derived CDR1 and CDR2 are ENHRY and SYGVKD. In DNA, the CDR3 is TGTGCCATCAGTGATGAGGCAGGGCCTCAGCCCCAGCATTTT. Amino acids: CAISDEAGPQPQHF.

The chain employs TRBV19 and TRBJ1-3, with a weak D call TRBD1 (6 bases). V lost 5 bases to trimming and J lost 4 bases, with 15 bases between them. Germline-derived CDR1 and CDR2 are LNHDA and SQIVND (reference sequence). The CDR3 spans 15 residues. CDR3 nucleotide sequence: TGTGCCAGTAGTCGCGTGGGGGCGCCCGGAAACACCATATATTTT. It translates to CASSRVGAPGNTIYF. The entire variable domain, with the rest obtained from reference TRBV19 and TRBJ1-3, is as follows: DGGITQSPKYLFRKEGQNVTLSCEQNLNHDAMYWYRQDPGQGLRLIYYSQIVNDFQKGDIAEGYSVSREKKESFPLTVTSAQKNPTAFYLCASSRVGAPGNTIYFGEGSWLTVV.

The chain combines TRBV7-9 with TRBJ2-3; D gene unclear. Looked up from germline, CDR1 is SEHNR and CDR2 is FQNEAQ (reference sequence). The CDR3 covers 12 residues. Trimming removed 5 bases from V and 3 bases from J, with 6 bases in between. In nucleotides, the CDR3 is TGTGCCAGCAGCCTGGGGACAGATACGCAGTATTTT. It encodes CASSLGTDTQYF.

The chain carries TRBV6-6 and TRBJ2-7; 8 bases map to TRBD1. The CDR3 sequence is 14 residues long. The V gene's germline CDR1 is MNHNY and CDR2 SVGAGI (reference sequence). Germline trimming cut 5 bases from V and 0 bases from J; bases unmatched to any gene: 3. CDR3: CASSRQGFSYEQYF. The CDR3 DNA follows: TGTGCCAGCAGTCGACAGGGGTTCTCCTACGAGCAGTACTTC.

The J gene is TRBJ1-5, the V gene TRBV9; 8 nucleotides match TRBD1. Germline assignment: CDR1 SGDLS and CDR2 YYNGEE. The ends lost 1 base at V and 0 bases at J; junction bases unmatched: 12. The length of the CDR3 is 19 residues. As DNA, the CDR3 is TGTGCCAGCAGCGTATTCCTGAGAACGACAGGGGATAGCAATCAGCCCCAGCATTTT. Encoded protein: CASSVFLRTTGDSNQPQHF. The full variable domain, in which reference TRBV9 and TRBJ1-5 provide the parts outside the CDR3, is DSGVTQTPKHLITATGQRVTLRCSPRSGDLSVYWYQQSLDQGLQFLIQYYNGEERAKGNILERFSAQQFPDLHSELNLSSLELGDSALYFCASSVFLRTTGDSNQPQHFGDGTRLSIL.

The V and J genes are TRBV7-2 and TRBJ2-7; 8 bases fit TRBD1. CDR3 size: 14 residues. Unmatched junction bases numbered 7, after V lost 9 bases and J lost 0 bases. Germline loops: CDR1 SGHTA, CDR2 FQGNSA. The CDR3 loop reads CASKDRANSYEQYF. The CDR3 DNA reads TGTGCCAGTAAGGACAGGGCCAACTCCTACGAGCAGTACTTC.

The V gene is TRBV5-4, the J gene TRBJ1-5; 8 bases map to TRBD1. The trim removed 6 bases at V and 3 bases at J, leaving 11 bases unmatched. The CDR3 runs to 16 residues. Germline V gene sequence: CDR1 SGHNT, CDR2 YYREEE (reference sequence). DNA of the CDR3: TGTGCCAGCACCGGGGGCAGGGGGCGAGACAATCAGCCCCAGCATTTT. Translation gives CASTGGRGRDNQPQHF.

CDR3 sequence reads: CASTPGTGNGYTF. The CDR3 DNA reads TGTGCCAGCACACCCGGGACAGGGAATGGCTACACCTTC. This sequence joins TRBV6-1 and TRBJ1-2; 9 bases are a match to TRBD1. CDR1 and CDR2 from the germline V gene are MNHNS and SASEGT. V lost 7 bases, J lost 6 bases, and 6 bases stayed unmatched. This CDR3 has 13 amino acids.

Written as DNA, the CDR3 is TGTGCCAGTACTATCGGACAGGGGGCTTCTGAAGCTTTCTTT. This sequence encodes CASTIGQGASEAFF. The chain recombines TRBV19 with TRBJ1-1, with 11 bases identical to TRBD1. Per germline, CDR1 LNHDA and CDR2 SQIVND (reference sequence). The CDR3 contains 14 residues. Trimming at V came to 7 bases and at J to 6 bases, leaving 7 bases not matched to a gene.

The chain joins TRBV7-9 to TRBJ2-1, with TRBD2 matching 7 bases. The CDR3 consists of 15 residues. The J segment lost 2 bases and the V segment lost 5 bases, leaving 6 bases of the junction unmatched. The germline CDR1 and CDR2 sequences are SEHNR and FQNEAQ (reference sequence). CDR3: CASSARGDPYNEQFF. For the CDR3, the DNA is TGTGCCAGCAGCGCCCGGGGGGACCCCTACAATGAGCAGTTCTTC.

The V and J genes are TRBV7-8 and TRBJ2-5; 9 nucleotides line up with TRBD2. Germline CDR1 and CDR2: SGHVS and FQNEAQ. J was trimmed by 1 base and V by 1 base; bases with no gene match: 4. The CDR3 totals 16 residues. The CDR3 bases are TGTGCCAGCAGCTTAGGAGCGGGGGGTATCCAAGAGACCCAGTACTTC. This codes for CASSLGAGGIQETQYF.

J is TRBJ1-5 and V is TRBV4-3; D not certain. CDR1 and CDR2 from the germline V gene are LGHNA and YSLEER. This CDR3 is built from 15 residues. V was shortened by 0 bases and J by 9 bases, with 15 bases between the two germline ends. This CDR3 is CASSQDRGGPGPQHF. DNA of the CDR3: TGCGCCAGCAGCCAAGATCGCGGAGGGCCGGGGCCCCAGCATTTT.

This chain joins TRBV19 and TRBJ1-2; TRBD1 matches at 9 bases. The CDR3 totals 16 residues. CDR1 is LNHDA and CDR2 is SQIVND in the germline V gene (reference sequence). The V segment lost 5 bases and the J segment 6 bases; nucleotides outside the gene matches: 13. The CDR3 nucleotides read TGTGCCAGTAGTGAGAGGGACAGGGCGCGCCGAGATGGCTACACCTTC. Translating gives CASSERDRARRDGYTF.

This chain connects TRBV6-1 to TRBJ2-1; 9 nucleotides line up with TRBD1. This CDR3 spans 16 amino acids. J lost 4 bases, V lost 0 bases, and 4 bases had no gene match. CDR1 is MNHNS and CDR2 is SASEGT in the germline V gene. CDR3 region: CASSEAHGQGYNEQFF. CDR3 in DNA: TGTGCCAGCAGTGAAGCTCACGGACAGGGGTACAATGAGCAGTTCTTC.